This is a list of T cell receptor beta chains from one sample in a study of blood T cell repertoires in COVID-19. Data came from immunoSEQ multiplex PCR; TCRdb stores just in-frame clones and leaves some out. Of around 270,000 clones listed, around 86% were seen once; the top ten hold roughly 5%. Sample: peripheral blood. The receptors originated from an older woman with COVID-19, enrolled during active disease. CDR3s include the opening cysteine and the closing phenylalanine or tryptophan. D genes are given only for firm matches. Expanded clones are given a class, and other clones once, few, many or no size at all.

cdr3_aa cdr3_nt j_call v_call d_call clone_size
CASSQETRAPHEQYF TGCGCCAGCAGCCAAGAAACCAGGGCGCCCCACGAGCAGTACTTC TRBJ2-7 TRBV4-1 . few
CASSRQGSGEQYF TGTGCCAGCAGCCGACAGGGATCGGGCGAGCAGTACTTC TRBJ2-7 TRBV7-2 TRBD1 .
CASSQKLWNEQFF TGTGCCAGCAGCCAGAAGCTGTGGAATGAGCAGTTCTTC TRBJ2-1 TRBV3-1/TRBV3-2 . .
CSVGDRANTEAFF TGCAGCGTCGGGGACAGGGCGAACACTGAAGCTTTCTTT TRBJ1-1 TRBV29-1 TRBD1 .
CASSSTRTDMNTEAFF TGTGCCAGCAGCTCCACCCGAACAGACATGAACACTGAAGCTTTCTTT TRBJ1-1 TRBV5-4 . .
CASSSPVDPRETQYF TGTGCCAGCAGCTCCCCCGTGGATCCCAGGGAGACCCAGTACTTC TRBJ2-5 TRBV5-4 . .
CARGAAGWQCSQPQHF TGTGCCAGGGGGGCGGCAGGGTGGCAGTGTAGTCAGCCCCAGCATTTT TRBJ1-5 TRBV6-4 . .
CATPWGPNTEAFF TGTGCCACCCCGTGGGGCCCGAACACTGAAGCTTTCTTT TRBJ1-1 TRBV18 . .
CAIRREVGVGELFF TGTGCCATCCGAAGAGAGGTCGGGGTCGGGGAGCTGTTTTTT TRBJ2-2 TRBV10-3 . .
CASSQVGGGPANEKLFF TGTGCCAGCAGCCAAGTGGGCGGGGGCCCAGCTAATGAAAAACTGTTTTTT TRBJ1-4 TRBV4-2 . .
CASSNRDRGTGELFF TGTGCCAGCAGCAACCGGGACAGGGGGACCGGGGAGCTGTTTTTT TRBJ2-2 TRBV7-6 TRBD1 .
CSVGQVNYGYTF TGCAGCGTTGGACAGGTGAACTATGGCTACACCTTC TRBJ1-2 TRBV29-1 . .